This T cell receptor (beta chain) came from a study of monozygotic twins with cystic fibrosis (dated by TCRdb to about 2021). Turning to the overall study: Barcoded libraries were made from 2.5 to 3 micrograms of fragmented DNA using approximately 15 PCR cycles. Made up mostly of children and adolescents, the cohort included ten female and six male twin pairs ranging in age from roughly 2.0 to 40 years, with a median of around 9.1 years. The study compared TCR beta repertoires within and between 16 monozygotic twin pairs with cystic fibrosis to assess genetic influence on V and J gene usage. Twins were ranked among some 1,000 cohort participants for weight-for-height and FEVPerc (FEV1 disease centile) at the day of blood sampling. Data for three of the twin pairs had been reported earlier in a different context.

The sample holds a few counts of this clone. Which antigen it targets is not known. It has no much larger one-base neighbor in the sample; base qualities were not kept. According to the germline V gene, CDR1 reads MDHEN and CDR2 reads SYDVKM. V is trimmed back by 6 bases and J by 7 bases, and the junction contains 9 bases that no gene match accounts for. CDR3 length: 14 amino acids, cysteine to phenylalanine. Only CDR3 DNA is held: 42 bases, read in frame from base 1. Following the manufacturer's instructions, TCR beta CDR3 regions were amplified by multiplex PCR with the immunoSEQ immune profiling system. An Illumina NextSeq system was used to carry out the sequencing. Concerning the study's data processing: The immunoSEQ Analyzer platform handled processing of the sequence data, and clonality was calculated by taking the square root of Simpson's index of productive rearrangements. Similarity in V and J usage was measured by Jensen-Shannon distance, and OLGA was used to compute CDR3 generation probabilities. Shared CDR3 sequences were searched against the immuneACCESS database (August 2020) and VDJdb (December 2020). TCRdb limited this immuneACCESS table to in-frame rearrangements with V and J called. A share of clones is missing; checked studies link under half to unresolved V genes, and the rest is unexplained. V and J calls and clone size are copied from that table; D and trimming were computed from the DNA. This sample comprises 30,000 to 35,000 clones, roughly 66% of them detected only once. The top ten clonotypes cover approximately 0.79% of the sample.

The twin pairs came from the European Cystic Fibrosis Twin and Sibling Study Cohort, a cohort that recruited patients from 158 CF clinics across 14 European countries. Both zygosity and CFTR genotype were checked in-house, and zygosity was tested with multiplex PCR across nine short tandem repeat loci. Each twin gave a peripheral blood sample, and clinical parameters were documented on that same day of blood sampling. Phenol/chloroform extraction was used to isolate genomic DNA from peripheral blood cells, and the DNA was then kept in TE buffer at 4 degrees C. General study outcomes and caveats: In 13 of 16 pairs, V gene usage most closely resembled the co-twin's, and the same held for J usage in 8 of 16 pairs, a pattern suggesting genetic constraints. Sharing of nucleotide-identical clonotypes was significantly greater within monozygotic CF twin pairs than between unrelated CF individuals (P = 0.000026, Mann-Whitney). Simpson clonality was found to be generally low (median approximately 0.009), suggesting a naive-dominated repertoire, although higher clonality was observed in the most severely affected patients. The cohort was small, and the number of shared CDR3s showed no association with age, concordance or disease severity.

Recombination linked TRBV28 to TRBJ2-1; 7 junctional bases match TRBD1. The specimen was blood. The receptor was isolated from a girl between 10 and 17 years old with cystic fibrosis. The CDR3 loop reads CASSKRQGRNEQFF. The DNA sequence reads TGTGCCAGCAGCAAGAGACAGGGTAGGAATGAGCAGTTCTTC.